This T cell receptor (beta chain) was documented in a study of human T cells and chemical hapten exposure. Germline values: CDR1 LGHDT, CDR2 YNNKEL (reference sequence). The V and J ends lost 2 bases and 3 bases respectively, with 8 bases between them. There are 14 residues in the CDR3. At least ten counts were recorded for this clonotype. As yet, its antigen is unknown. Study results and caveats: The study found that DPC sensitization did not change TCRs above 1 in 1000 frequency.

The time point is: patch test 2, 6 weeks after DPC sensitization. Treatment denoted: therapeutic diphenylcyclopropenone sensitization with weekly scalp DPC. TCRdb re-called the RACE reads through MiXCR, storing one row per CDR3 protein. Of fewer than 85,000 distinct CDR3 sequences in the sample, roughly 10% are singletons; the top ten hold roughly 1.5%. This receptor was obtained from a man aged 18 to 35 with alopecia areata. Some clones in this sample may be carry-over from other donors' samples. This rearrangement joins TRBV3-1 to TRBJ1-5; no clear D gene. Here the sequenced sample was whole blood, taken in connection with sensitization to the hapten diphenylcyclopropenone (DPC). The DNA of the CDR3 is TGTGCCAGCAGCCAATACGGCAACAATCAGCCCCAGCATTTT. It encodes CASSQYGNNQPQHF.